This T cell receptor beta chain was sequenced for a study of blood T cell repertoires in COVID-19. On the study more broadly: Nucleic acid was either cDNA or gDNA, and it came from T cells, B-cell-depleted T cells, or PBMCs.

The cohort comprised adults aged about 18 to 90 years residing in about two dozen US areas. Participants reported their clinical history, and cohort assignment relied on those reports. The length of the CDR3 is 18 residues. Germline CDR1 and CDR2: MNHEY and SMNVEV (reference sequence). Trimming removed 5 bases from V and 4 bases from J, with 26 bases in between. Sequencing was performed with immunoSEQ multiplex PCR; in TCRdb, only in-frame clones are kept and a portion is missing. The sample holds roughly 220,000 clones, around 86% seen once. Sequenced material: PBMCs or T cells enriched from blood (not recorded which). The J gene is TRBJ1-2, the V gene TRBV27; D is ambiguous. The source of this sequence is a woman in her 40s with acute COVID-19. CDR3 amino acids: CASSPPVRSRAAFYGYTF. Here the CDR3 DNA reads TGTGCCAGCAGTCCACCCGTTCGCTCGAGGGCCGCCTTCTATGGCTACACCTTC.